This T cell receptor beta chain comes out of a study of neurological immune-mediated disorders. Findings of the study overall: No CDR3 amino acid sequences recurred among expanded clones across subjects, suggesting private repertoires in all groups.

Time point described: longitudinal time-point 2. 2 million PBMCs stored at -80 C were the source of the unsorted libraries. With 10-nucleotide random UMIs, 5'RACE was used to make the cDNA. Using its own MiXCR run on the 5' RACE reads, TCRdb lists one record per CDR3 protein. The table lists about 60,000 distinct CDR3 sequences, around 9.7% of them singletons. The sample holds many counts of this clonotype. Its cognate antigen is unknown. The V and J ends lost 3 bases and 0 bases, in that order; junction bases with no gene match: 9. The CDR3 has 20 residues. CDR1 KGHDR and CDR2 SFDVKD come from the germline V gene.

This clonotype was sampled from a man aged 25-40 years in good health. The genes are TRBV24-1 and TRBJ2-3; 15 positions match TRBD2. The sequenced sample consisted of PBMCs. CDR3 in DNA: TGTGCCACCAGTGATCCTGGAGGGACTAGCGGGAGGTCTAGCACAGATACGCAGTATTTT. Its protein product is CATSDPGGTSGRSSTDTQYF.